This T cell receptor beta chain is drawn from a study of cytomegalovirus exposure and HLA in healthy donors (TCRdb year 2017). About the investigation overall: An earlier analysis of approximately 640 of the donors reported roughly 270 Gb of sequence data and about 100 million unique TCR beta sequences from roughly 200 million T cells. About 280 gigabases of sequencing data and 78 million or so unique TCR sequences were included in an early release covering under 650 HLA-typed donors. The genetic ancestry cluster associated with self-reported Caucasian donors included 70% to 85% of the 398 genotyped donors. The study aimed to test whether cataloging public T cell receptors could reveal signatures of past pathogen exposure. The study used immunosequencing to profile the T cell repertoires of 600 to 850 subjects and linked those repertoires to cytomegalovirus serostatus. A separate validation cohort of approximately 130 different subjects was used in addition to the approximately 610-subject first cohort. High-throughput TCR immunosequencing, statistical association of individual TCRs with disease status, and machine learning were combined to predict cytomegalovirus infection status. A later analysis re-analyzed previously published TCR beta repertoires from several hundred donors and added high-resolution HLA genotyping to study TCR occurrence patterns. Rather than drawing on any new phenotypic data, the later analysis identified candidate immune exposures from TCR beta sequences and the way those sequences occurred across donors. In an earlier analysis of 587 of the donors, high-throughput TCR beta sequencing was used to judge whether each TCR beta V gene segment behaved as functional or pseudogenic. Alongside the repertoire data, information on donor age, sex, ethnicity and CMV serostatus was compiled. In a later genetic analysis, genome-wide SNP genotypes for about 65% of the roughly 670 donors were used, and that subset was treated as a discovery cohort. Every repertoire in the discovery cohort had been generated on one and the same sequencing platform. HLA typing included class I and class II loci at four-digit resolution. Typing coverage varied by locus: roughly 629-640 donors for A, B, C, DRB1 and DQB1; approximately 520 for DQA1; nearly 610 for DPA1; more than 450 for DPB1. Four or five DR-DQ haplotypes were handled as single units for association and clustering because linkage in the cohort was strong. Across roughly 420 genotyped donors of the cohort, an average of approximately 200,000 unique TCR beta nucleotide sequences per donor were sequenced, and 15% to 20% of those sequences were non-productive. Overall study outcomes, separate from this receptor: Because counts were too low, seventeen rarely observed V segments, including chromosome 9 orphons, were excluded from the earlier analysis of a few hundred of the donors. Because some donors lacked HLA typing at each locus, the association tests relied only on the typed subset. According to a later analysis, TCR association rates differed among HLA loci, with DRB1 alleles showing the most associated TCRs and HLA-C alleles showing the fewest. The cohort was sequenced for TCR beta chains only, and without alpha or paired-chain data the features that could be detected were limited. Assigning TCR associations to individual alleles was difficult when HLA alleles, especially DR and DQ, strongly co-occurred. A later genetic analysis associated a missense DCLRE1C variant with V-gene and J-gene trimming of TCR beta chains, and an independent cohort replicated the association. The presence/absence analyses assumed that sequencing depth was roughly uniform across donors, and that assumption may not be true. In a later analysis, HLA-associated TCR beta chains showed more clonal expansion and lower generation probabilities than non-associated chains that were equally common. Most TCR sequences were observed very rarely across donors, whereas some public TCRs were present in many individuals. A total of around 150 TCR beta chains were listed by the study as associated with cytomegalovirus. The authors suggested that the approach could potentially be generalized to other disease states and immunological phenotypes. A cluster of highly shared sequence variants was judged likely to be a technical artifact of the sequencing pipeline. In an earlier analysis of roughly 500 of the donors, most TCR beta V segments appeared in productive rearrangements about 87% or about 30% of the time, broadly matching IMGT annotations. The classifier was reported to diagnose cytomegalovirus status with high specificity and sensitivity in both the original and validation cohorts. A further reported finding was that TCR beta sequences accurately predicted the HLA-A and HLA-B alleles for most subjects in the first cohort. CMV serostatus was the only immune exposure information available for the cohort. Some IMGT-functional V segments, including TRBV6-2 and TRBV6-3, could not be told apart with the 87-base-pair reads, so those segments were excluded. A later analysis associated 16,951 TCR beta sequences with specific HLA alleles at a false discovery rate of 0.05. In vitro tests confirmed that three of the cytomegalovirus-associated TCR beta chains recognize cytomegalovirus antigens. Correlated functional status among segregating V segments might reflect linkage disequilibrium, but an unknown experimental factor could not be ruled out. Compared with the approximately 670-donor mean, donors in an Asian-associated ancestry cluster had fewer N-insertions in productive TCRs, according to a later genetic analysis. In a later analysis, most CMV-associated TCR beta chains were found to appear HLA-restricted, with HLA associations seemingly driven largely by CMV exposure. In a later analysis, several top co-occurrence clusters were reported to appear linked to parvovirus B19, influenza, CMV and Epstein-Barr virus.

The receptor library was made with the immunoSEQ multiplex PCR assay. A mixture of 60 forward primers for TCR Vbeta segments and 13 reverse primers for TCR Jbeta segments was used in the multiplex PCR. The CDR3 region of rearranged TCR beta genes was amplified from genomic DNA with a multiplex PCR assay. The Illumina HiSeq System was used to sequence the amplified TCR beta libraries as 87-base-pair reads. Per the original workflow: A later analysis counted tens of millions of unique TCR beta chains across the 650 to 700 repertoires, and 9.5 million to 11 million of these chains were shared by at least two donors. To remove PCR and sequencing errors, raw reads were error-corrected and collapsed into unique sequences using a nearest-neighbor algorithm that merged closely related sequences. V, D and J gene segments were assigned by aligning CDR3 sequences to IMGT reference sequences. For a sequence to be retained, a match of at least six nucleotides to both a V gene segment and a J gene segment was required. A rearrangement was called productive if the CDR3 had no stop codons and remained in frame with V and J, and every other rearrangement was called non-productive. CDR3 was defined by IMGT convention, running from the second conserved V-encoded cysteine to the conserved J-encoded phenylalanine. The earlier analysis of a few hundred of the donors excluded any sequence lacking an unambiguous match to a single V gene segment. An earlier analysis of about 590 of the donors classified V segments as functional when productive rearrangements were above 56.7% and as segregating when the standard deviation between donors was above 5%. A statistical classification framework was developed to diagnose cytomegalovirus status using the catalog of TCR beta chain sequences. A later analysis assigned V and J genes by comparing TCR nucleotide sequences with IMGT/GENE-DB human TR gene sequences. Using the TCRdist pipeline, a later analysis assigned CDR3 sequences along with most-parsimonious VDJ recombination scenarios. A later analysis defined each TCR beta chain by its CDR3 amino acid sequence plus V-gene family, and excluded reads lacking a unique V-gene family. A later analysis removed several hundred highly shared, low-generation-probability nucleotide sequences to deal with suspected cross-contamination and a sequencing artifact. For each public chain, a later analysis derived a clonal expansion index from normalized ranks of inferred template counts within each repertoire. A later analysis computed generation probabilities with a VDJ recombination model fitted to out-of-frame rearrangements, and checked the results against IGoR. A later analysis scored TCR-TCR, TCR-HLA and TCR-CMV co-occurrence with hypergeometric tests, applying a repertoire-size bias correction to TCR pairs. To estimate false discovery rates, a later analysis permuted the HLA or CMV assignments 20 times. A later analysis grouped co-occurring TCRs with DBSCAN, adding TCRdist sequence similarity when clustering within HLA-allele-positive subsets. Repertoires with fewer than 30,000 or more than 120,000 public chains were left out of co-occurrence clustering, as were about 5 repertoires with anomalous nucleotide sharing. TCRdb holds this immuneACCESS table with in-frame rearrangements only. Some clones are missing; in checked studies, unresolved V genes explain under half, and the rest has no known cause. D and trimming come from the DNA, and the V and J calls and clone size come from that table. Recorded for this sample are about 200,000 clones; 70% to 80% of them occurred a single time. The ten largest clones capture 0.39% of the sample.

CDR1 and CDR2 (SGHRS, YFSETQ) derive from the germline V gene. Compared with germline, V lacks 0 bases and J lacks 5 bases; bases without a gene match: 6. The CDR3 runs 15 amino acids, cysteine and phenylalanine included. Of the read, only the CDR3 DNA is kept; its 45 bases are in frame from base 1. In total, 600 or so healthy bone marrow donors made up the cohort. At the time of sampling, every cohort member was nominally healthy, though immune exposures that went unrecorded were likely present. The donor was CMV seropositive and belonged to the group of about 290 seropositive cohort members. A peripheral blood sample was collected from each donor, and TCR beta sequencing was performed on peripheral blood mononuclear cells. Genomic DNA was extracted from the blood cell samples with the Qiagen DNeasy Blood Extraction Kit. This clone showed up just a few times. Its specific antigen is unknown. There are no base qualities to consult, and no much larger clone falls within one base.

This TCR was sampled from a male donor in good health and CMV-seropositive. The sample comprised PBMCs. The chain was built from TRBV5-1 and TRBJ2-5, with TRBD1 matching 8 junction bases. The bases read TGCGCCAGCAGCTTGGGATACAGGGGGTCCGAGACCCAGTACTTC. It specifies CASSLGYRGSETQYF.